Listed here are 17 T cell receptor beta chains from one sample, sequenced in a study of cytomegalovirus exposure and HLA in healthy donors. Primers included in the PCR were 60 Vbeta and 13 Jbeta primers. Using immunoSEQ multiplex PCR, the repertoire was profiled, and TCRdb retains in-frame clones only, with some absent. The table records about 90,000 clones, 65% to 85% of them present only once. The sample consisted of PBMCs. The receptors come from a man aged 18 to 29 in good health and CMV-seronegative.

The chain employs TRBV6-5 and TRBJ2-7; 7 bases fit TRBD2. This CDR3 is 14 amino acids long. CDR1 is MNHEY, CDR2 SVGAGI, per germline. V shed 6 bases, J shed 3 bases, and the junction held 8 bases outside the gene matches. The CDR3 DNA is TGTGCCAGCAGCGCAGCGGGGCGTAGCTACGAGCAGTACTTC. This sequence encodes CASSAAGRSYEQYF.

The gene calls are TRBV5-1 and TRBJ2-7, with D maybe TRBD2 (5 bases). The CDR3 length is 14 residues. Germline lookup yields CDR1 SGHRS and CDR2 YFSETQ. Trimming pared 1 base from V and 1 base from J, leaving 9 bases between. The CDR3 loop reads CASSLSSGSYEQYF. In DNA form, the CDR3 reads TGCGCCAGCAGCTTGTCCTCGGGGTCCTACGAGCAGTACTTC.

This clone has just a few counts. J is TRBJ2-6 and V is TRBV27; 10 bases align to TRBD1. Germline CDR1 and CDR2: MNHEY and SMNVEV (reference sequence). The CDR3 is made up of 18 amino acids. V dropped 0 bases and J dropped 1; count of bases not matched to a gene: 3. CDR3 in DNA: TGTGCCAGCAGTTTATCCGGGACAGGGGTTTCTGGGGCCAACGTCCTGACTTTC. Translating gives CASSLSGTGVSGANVLTF.

Only a few counts were recorded for this clone. The genes are TRBV4-3 and TRBJ1-6, with 7 bases fitting TRBD1. Germline V gene sequence: CDR1 LGHNA, CDR2 YSLEER. This CDR3 has 17 residues. V lost 3 bases to trimming and J lost 13 bases; unmatched junction nucleotides: 18. CDR3 in DNA: TGCGCCAGCAGCCAGGTTCCGGGACAGAACTCCTGGGGCCCCCTCCACTTT. It specifies CASSQVPGQNSWGPLHF.

This chain connects TRBV14 to TRBJ1-2; no clear D gene. From germline, CDR1 is SGHDN and CDR2 FVKESK. With 0 bases removed from V and 0 bases from J, the gap between germline ends came to 8 bases. This CDR3 spans 15 amino acids. As DNA, the CDR3 is TGTGCCAGCAGCCAAGATTTGGGCTCTAACTATGGCTACACCTTC. Translating it yields CASSQDLGSNYGYTF.

The chain carries TRBV5-8 and TRBJ2-3; D may be TRBD1 (5 bases). Trimming left V 4 bases short and J 2 bases short, with 11 bases between. This CDR3 is 14 amino acids long. In germline, CDR1 is SGHTS, CDR2 YDEGEE. The CDR3 protein is CASSPRQLTDTQYF. The CDR3 DNA reads as TGTGCCAGCAGCCCACGACAGCTCACAGATACGCAGTATTTT.

In nucleotides, the CDR3 is TGTGCCAGCAGCGCAGGGGGTCCTTCCTACGAGCAGTACTTC. Translating it yields CASSAGGPSYEQYF. The chain carries TRBV13 and TRBJ2-7; 7 bases align to TRBD1. Losses at the gene ends were 5 bases for V and 1 base for J; bases not matched to a gene: 5. This CDR3 is built from 14 residues. Germline CDR1 PRHDT, CDR2 FYEKMQ (reference sequence).

The CDR3: CASSLNRASYEQYF. The CDR3 DNA reads as TGTGCCAGCAGCCTCAACAGAGCCTCCTACGAGCAGTACTTC. This rearrangement joins TRBV7-2 to TRBJ2-7; D not resolved. V shed 5 bases and J shed 0 bases, with 11 bases lying between them. There are 14 residues in the CDR3. Germline V gene sequence: CDR1 SGHTA, CDR2 FQGNSA.

V gene TRBV27 combines with J gene TRBJ2-3, with D possibly matching TRBD1 (5 bases). CDR3 length equals 16 residues. Germline V gene lookup returns CDR1 MNHEY and CDR2 SMNVEV (reference sequence). Trimming took off 1 base at V and 4 bases at J, with 15 bases between the two ends. In DNA, the CDR3 is TGTGCCAGCAGTTTATTAGTGGGGCTAGGAGCAGATACGCAGTATTTT. Its protein is CASSLLVGLGADTQYF.

This chain connects TRBV9 to TRBJ2-3; D is undetermined. The CDR3 totals 16 residues. V lost 4 bases and J lost 4, with 19 bases in between. The V gene's germline CDR1 is SGDLS and CDR2 YYNGEE. Here the CDR3 reads CASSPRSTRQADTQYF. CDR3 coding DNA: TGTGCCAGCAGCCCCCGGTCCACTCGGCAGGCAGATACGCAGTATTTT.

CDR3 sequence: CASGGPRQIDTGELFF. CDR3 bases: TGTGCTAGTGGTGGGCCCCGTCAGATCGACACCGGGGAGCTGTTTTTT. The chain joins TRBV12-5 to TRBJ2-2; D call uncertain. The CDR3 covers 16 residues. The germline V gene has CDR1 LGHNT and CDR2 FRNRAP. Trimming cost V 5 bases and J 3 bases, with 16 bases left between them.

The gene calls are TRBV18 and TRBJ1-3; TRBD1 matches 7 bases. The length of the CDR3 is 15 residues. Germline CDR1 and CDR2: KGHSH and LQKENI. J lost 0 bases, V lost 4 bases, and 3 bases had no gene match. The CDR3 protein is CASSRQGTSGNTIYF. DNA for the CDR3: TGTGCCAGCTCACGACAGGGTACCTCTGGAAACACCATATATTTT.

The V gene is TRBV29-1, the J gene TRBJ2-1; 7 positions match TRBD2. CDR3 length: 14 residues. Germline CDR1 and CDR2: SQVTM and ANQGSEA. The ends lost 0 bases at V and 10 bases at J; junction bases unmatched: 9. The CDR3 is CSVEDPVGGFEQFF. The CDR3, as DNA: TGCAGCGTTGAAGACCCCGTGGGAGGGTTCGAGCAGTTCTTC.

V usage is TRBV7-2 and J usage is TRBJ2-2, with 7 nucleotides matching TRBD1. In germline, CDR1 is SGHTA, CDR2 FQGNSA. The CDR3 is made up of 13 amino acids. Trimming took 3 bases from V and 9 from J; bases not matched to a gene: 4. The CDR3 here is CASSLDRNRELFF. CDR3 DNA sequence: TGTGCCAGCAGCTTGGACAGGAACCGGGAGCTGTTTTTT.

This sequence joins TRBV7-2 and TRBJ2-7; 9 bases match TRBD1. In germline, CDR1 is SGHTA, CDR2 FQGNSA. Trimming took 5 bases from V and 5 from J; bases not matched to a gene: 7. This CDR3 has 14 amino acids. DNA for the CDR3: TGTGCCAGCAGCAGGGGGACAGGGAGCGACGAGCAGTACTTC. Protein sequence: CASSRGTGSDEQYF.

This chain links TRBV29-1 with TRBJ2-7; 8 bases line up with TRBD1. This CDR3 has 12 residues. V was pared by 7 bases and J by 5 bases, with 7 bases of the junction left unmatched. Germline V CDR1 and CDR2: SQVTM, ANQGSEA. CDR3 region: CSAGQGSNEQYF. The CDR3 DNA follows: TGCAGCGCTGGACAGGGTTCGAACGAGCAGTACTTC.

This clone occurred once. The rearrangement links TRBV6-6 to TRBJ1-1; D is possibly TRBD1 (6 bases). The CDR3 consists of 15 residues. Germline V gives CDR1 MNHNY, CDR2 SVGAGI (reference sequence). The germline V and J ends were trimmed by 3 bases and 4 bases, with 15 bases remaining between them. CDR3 DNA: TGTGCCAGCAGTTATGTGGGTAGCAGGGGCACTGAAGCTTTCTTT. This sequence encodes CASSYVGSRGTEAFF.